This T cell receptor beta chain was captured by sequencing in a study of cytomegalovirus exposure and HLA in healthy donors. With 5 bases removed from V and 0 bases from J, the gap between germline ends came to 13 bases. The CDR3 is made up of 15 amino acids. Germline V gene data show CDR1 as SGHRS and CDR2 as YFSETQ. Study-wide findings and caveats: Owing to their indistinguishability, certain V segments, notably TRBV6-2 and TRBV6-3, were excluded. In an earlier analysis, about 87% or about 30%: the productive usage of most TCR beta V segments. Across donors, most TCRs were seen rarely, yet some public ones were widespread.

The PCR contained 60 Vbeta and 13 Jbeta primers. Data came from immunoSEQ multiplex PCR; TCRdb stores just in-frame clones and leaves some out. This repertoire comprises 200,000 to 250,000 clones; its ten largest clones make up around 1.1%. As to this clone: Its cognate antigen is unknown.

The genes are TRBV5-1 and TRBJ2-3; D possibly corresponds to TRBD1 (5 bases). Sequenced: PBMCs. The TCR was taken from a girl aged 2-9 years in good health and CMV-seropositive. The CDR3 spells CASRKQASSTDTQYF. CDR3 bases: TGCGCCAGCAGGAAACAGGCCTCTAGCACAGATACGCAGTATTTT.